The T cell receptor (beta chain) under discussion was sequenced for a study of cytomegalovirus exposure and HLA in healthy donors. Study-wide background: A prior study identified 90 million to 120 million unique TCR beta sequences from 180 million or so T cells. Whole-study findings and limits: The listing of 150 to 200 TCR beta chains classed them as cytomegalovirus-associated. Many donors carried some public TCRs, although rarity characterized most TCR sequences.

It was with 60 Vbeta and 13 Jbeta primers that the PCR ran. Measured with immunoSEQ multiplex PCR; TCRdb has only the in-frame clones, and not every one. The table lists around 80,000 clones, nearly 80% of them singletons. In this sample, this clone turned up a few times. Its antigen remains unknown. Specimen: PBMCs. The TCR comes from a man aged 40-49 years in good health and CMV-seronegative.

CDR3 protein: CASSFLDGRYGYTF. The CDR3 DNA follows: TGTGCCAGCAGTTTCCTAGACGGGAGGTATGGCTACACCTTC. This chain joins TRBV27 and TRBJ1-2, with D uncertain. This CDR3 comprises 14 residues. Germline V gene data show CDR1 as MNHEY and CDR2 as SMNVEV (reference sequence). V gave up 3 bases and J gave up 5 bases, with 13 bases separating them.